The T cell receptor (beta chain) described here comes from a study of spatial heterogeneity in lung cancer. Study-wide context: Among detected sequences, beta-chain ones consistently exceeded alpha-chain ones in number.

Study findings and constraints: Expanded intratumoral alpha and beta TCR counts tracked tumor mutation counts. There was tracking of ubiquitous and regional nonsynonymous mutations by the respective counts of ubiquitous and regional expanded TCRs.

The time point here: sample taken at primary tumor resection. In each case, whole RNA from tumor, nontumor lung or frozen PBMC was sequenced unsorted. This CDR3 contains 14 residues. CDR1 is DFQATT and CDR2 is SNEGSKA in the germline V gene (reference sequence). V lost 1 base to trimming and J lost 6 bases, with 15 bases between them. The table lists this clonotype with a few counts. Its antigen is not known. This beta chain was picked up by a library intended for alpha chains and is off target, so its count carries little meaning. Unique molecular identifiers, one per molecule, were present on every TCR cDNA molecule. One entry per CDR3 protein results from TCRdb running MiXCR on the 5' RACE reads. The repertoire holds under 20,000 distinct CDR3 sequences, with roughly 10% as singletons.

This TCR came from a female donor with early-stage non-small cell lung cancer. The chain combines TRBV20-1 with TRBJ1-1; maybe TRBD1 (5 bases). Sequenced here: lung tumor tissue, sampled at surgery. This CDR3 is CSARGGTGTPEAFF. For the CDR3, the DNA is TGCAGTGCTAGAGGGGGGACTGGAACCCCTGAAGCTTTCTTT.